This T cell receptor beta chain was recovered during a study of blood T cell repertoires in COVID-19. Study-level background: The United States, Italy and Spain supplied acute and convalescent COVID-19 samples. Sample material is recorded as cDNA or gDNA derived from T cells, B-cell-depleted T cells, or PBMCs.

In the original workflow: Researchers report that nucleated cell counts were estimated from reference gene primer amplification. TCRdb's table, derived via immunoSEQ multiplex PCR, lists solely in-frame clones and lacks some. V and J calls and clone size are given by that table; D and trimming were obtained from the DNA. The sample lists approximately 150,000 clones; approximately 86% were seen once. Per germline, CDR1 MNHEY and CDR2 SVGAGI. CDR3 length: 12 amino acids. Trimming left V 7 bases short and J 8 bases short, with 14 bases between. The clonotype comes from a woman in her sixties or seventies who had recovered from COVID-19. The chain couples TRBV6-5 to TRBJ1-2; no reliable D call. The sequencing input was peripheral blood. CDR3 loop: CASKPWEGGYTF. For the CDR3, the DNA is TGTGCCAGCAAACCCTGGGAGGGAGGCTACACCTTC.